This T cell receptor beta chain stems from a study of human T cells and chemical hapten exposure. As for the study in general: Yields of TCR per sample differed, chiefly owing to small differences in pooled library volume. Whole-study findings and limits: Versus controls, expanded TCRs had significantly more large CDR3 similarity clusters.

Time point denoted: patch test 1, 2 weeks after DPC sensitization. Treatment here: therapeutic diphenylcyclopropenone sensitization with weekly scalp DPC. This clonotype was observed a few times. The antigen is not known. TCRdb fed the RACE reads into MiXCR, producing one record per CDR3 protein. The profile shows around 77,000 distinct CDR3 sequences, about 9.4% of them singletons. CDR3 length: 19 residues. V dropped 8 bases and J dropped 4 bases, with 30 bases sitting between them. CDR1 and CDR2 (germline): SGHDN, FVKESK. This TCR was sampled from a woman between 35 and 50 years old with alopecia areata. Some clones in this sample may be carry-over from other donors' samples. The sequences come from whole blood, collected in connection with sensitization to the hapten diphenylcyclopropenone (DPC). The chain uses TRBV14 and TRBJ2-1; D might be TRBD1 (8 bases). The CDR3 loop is CASAGEGQVRGGRYNEQFF. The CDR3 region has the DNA TGTGCCAGCGCCGGGGAGGGACAGGTTCGCGGGGGACGATACAATGAGCAGTTCTTC.